Included here is one T cell receptor (beta chain) sequence, with context. The data are from a study of shared clonotypes between healthy human individuals. The CDR3 length is 14 residues. Germline CDR1 and CDR2: MDHEN and SYDVKM. Trimming cost V 6 bases and J 4 bases, with 15 bases left between them. CD8 cells regarded as naive lacked CD45RO, were positively chosen for CCR7, and omitted terminally differentiated effector memory CD45RA+ cells. The protocol was immunoSEQ multiplex PCR, while the TCRdb copy is restricted to in-frame clones and leaves out a portion. The table includes over 2,000,000 clones, 93% detected once.

This receptor was obtained from a man between 18 and 35 years old in good health. Some clones in this sample may be carry-over from other donors' samples. The sequenced sample was naive CD8+ T cells from PBMCs. This chain joins TRBV28 and TRBJ1-2; maybe TRBD1 (5 bases). CDR3 DNA sequence: TGTGCCAGCAGGCCCCCAGGGTGGAGCTATGGCTACACCTTC. It is translated as CASRPPGWSYGYTF.